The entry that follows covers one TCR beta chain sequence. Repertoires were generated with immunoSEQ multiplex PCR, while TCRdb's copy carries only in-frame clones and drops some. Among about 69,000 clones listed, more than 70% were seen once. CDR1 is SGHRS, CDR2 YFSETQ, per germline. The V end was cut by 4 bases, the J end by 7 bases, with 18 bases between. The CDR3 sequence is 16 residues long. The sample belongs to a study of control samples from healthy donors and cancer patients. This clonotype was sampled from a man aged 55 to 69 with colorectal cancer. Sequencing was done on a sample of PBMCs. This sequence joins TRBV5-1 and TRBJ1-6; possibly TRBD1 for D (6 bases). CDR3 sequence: CASSPWDRGGNSPLHF. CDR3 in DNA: TGCGCCAGCAGCCCATGGGATCGAGGGGGGAATTCACCCCTCCACTTT.